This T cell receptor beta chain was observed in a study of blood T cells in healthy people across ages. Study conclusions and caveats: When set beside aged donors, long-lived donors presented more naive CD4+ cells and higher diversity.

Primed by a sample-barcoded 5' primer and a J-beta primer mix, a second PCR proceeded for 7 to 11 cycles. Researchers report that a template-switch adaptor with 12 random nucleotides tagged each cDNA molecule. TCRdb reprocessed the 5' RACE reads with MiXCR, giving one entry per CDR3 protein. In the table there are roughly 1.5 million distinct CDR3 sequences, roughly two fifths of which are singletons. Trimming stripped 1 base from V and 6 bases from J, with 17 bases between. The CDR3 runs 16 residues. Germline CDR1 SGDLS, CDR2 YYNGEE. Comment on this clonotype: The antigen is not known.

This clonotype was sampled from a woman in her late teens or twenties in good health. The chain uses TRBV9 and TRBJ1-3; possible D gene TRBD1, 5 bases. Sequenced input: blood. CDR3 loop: CASSVNAPQGENTIYF. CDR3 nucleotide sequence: TGTGCCAGCAGCGTAAACGCTCCCCAGGGTGAAAACACCATATATTTT. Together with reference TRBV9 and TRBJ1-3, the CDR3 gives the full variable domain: DSGVTQTPKHLITATGQRVTLRCSPRSGDLSVYWYQQSLDQGLQFLIQYYNGEERAKGNILERFSAQQFPDLHSELNLSSLELGDSALYFCASSVNAPQGENTIYFGEGSWLTVV.